Described below is a single T cell receptor beta chain sequence and its context. Antigen unknown. V lost 6 bases and J lost 4, with 13 bases in between. The germline gives CDR1 SEHNR, CDR2 FQNEAQ (reference sequence). The CDR3 totals 13 residues. These data are taken from a study of cytomegalovirus exposure and HLA in healthy donors. 60 Vbeta and 13 Jbeta primers were used in PCR. Produced via immunoSEQ multiplex PCR; TCRdb's table is partial and in-frame only. In the table there are some 150,000 clones, about 64% of which are singletons. The study, taken as a whole, reports: Common viral pathogens seemed to be connected with several of the most significant clusters, according to a later analysis. TRBV6-2, TRBV6-3 and some other V segments were unresolvable in 87-base-pair reads. The CMV antigen specificity of a few CMV-associated chains was confirmed through in vitro analysis.

Sequencing was performed on PBMCs. The sequence derives from a woman aged 40 to 49 in good health and CMV-seronegative. The rearrangement joins TRBV7-9 to TRBJ2-7; a weak D match, TRBD2 (5 bases). The CDR3 bases are TGTGCCAGCAGTCCATCGGGGAAGTACGAGCAGTACTTC. Translated: CASSPSGKYEQYF.